This T cell receptor (beta chain) was identified in a study of response to subunit inactivated influenza vaccine. Notes on the study in general: Researchers suggested that each seasonal influenza vaccination recruits few new T cells.

One entry per CDR3 protein, called by TCRdb with MiXCR from the RT-PCR reads. The sample includes about 830,000 distinct CDR3 sequences, about 18% of them seen just once. Trimming took 6 bases from V and 8 from J; bases not matched to a gene: 9. CDR1 is MNHNS and CDR2 is SASEGT in the germline V gene. The CDR3 runs to 13 residues. Concerning this clonotype itself: No antigen is known for it.

The source material was PBMCs from blood, sampled roughly 5 days after vaccination. V gene TRBV6-1 combines with J gene TRBJ1-1; 7 bases align to TRBD1. This TCR came from a man aged 50-59 years who received an inactivated influenza vaccine. CDR3 coding DNA: TGTGCCAGCAGCAGAAACAGGGGAGGGGAAGCTTTCTTT. It yields the protein CASSRNRGGEAFF.